This T cell receptor beta chain appears in the sequencing data of a study of blood T cell repertoires in COVID-19. Generated by immunoSEQ multiplex PCR, the TCRdb table keeps only in-frame clones and is missing some. The table includes a few hundred thousand clones, about 80% detected once. This clone came up once. This CDR3 comprises 14 residues. V dropped 2 bases and J dropped 1; count of bases not matched to a gene: 2. Germline CDR1 and CDR2: GTSNPN and SVGIG (reference sequence). The sequenced sample consisted of peripheral blood. This TCR was sampled from a human donor with acute or convalescent COVID-19. The donor label of this sample is uncertain. The chain employs TRBV30 and TRBJ1-3; 7 bases line up with TRBD1. Here the CDR3 DNA reads TGTGCCTGGAGTCAGACAGGGTCTGGAAACACCATATATTTT. Encoded protein: CAWSQTGSGNTIYF.